These 17 T cell receptor beta chains were sequenced from one sample in a study of T cell responses to AZD1222 COVID-19 vaccine. Profiled with immunoSEQ multiplex PCR; TCRdb holds only in-frame clones, not every one. The sample carries about 150,000 clones, approximately 90% recorded once. This specimen consisted of peripheral blood, obtained on day 0 of AZD1222 vaccination. Every receptor here comes from an adult in good health.

The V and J genes are TRBV3-1 (or the pseudogene TRBV3-2) and TRBJ2-5; 7 bases match TRBD2. Germline-derived CDR1 and CDR2 are LGHDT and YNNKEL (reference sequence). The length of the CDR3 is 15 residues. J gave up 2 bases and V 4 bases, and 7 bases lay outside the gene matches. The CDR3 sequence is CASSRRVGGQETQYF. The CDR3, as DNA: TGTGCCAGCAGCCGACGTGTGGGAGGGCAAGAGACCCAGTACTTC.

V and J are TRBV7-3 and TRBJ1-6; D may be TRBD1 (5 bases). The CDR3 length is 15 residues. With 3 bases removed from V and 7 bases from J, the gap between germline ends came to 13 bases. The V gene's germline CDR1 is SGHTA and CDR2 FQGTGA. The CDR3 loop reads CASSLLGGRNSPLHF. The CDR3, as DNA: TGTGCCAGCAGCTTGCTCGGGGGACGGAATTCACCCCTCCACTTT.

This clone has a single count. The chain is built from TRBV12-5 and TRBJ2-1; TRBD1 matches 7 bases. This CDR3 has 13 residues. CDR1 and CDR2 from the germline V gene are LGHNT and FRNRAP. J was trimmed by 13 bases and V by 10 bases; bases with no gene match: 16. The CDR3 DNA reads as TGTGCTACCACTAATGCCTTAAGGGACAGTCAGTTCTTC. It specifies CATTNALRDSQFF.

The genes are TRBV2 and TRBJ2-7; D remains unclear. The germline V gene has CDR1 SNHLY and CDR2 FYNNEI. Between the trimmed V and J ends, which lost 1 base and 3 bases, there was a span of 4 bases. CDR3 size: 12 residues. CDR3: CASSEEGYEQYF. In nucleotides, the CDR3 is TGTGCCAGCAGTGAAGAGGGCTACGAGCAGTACTTC.

The chain carries TRBV6-6 and TRBJ1-6, with D possibly matching TRBD1 (5 bases). The germline V gene encodes CDR1 MNHNY and CDR2 SVGAGI (reference sequence). This CDR3 is built from 13 residues. Trimming pared 6 bases from V and 9 bases from J, leaving 12 bases between. CDR3 loop: CASSRDGFSPLHF. The DNA of the CDR3 is TGTGCCAGCAGCCGGGACGGTTTTTCACCCCTCCACTTT.

The J gene is TRBJ1-1, the V gene TRBV2; D not certain. With 7 bases removed from V and 1 base from J, the gap between germline ends came to 13 bases. Germline V gene data show CDR1 as SNHLY and CDR2 as FYNNEI. This CDR3 region has 14 residues. The CDR3 sequence is CASTRLAPNTEAFF. The CDR3 DNA reads TGTGCCAGCACTAGATTGGCACCGAACACTGAAGCTTTCTTT. Supplemented by reference TRBV2 and TRBJ1-1, the full variable domain reads EPEVTQTPSHQVTQMGQEVILRCVPISNHLYFYWYRQILGQKVEFLVSFYNNEISEKSEIFDDQFSVERPDGSNFTLKIRSTKLEDSAMYFCASTRLAPNTEAFFGQGTRLTVV.

This chain links TRBV6-5 with TRBJ2-5; no reliable D call. This CDR3 is 14 amino acids long. With 0 bases removed from V and 3 bases from J, the gap between germline ends came to 8 bases. Germline values: CDR1 MNHEY, CDR2 SVGAGI. CDR3 loop: CASSYSHAKETQYF. The CDR3 region has the DNA TGTGCCAGCAGTTACTCACACGCAAAAGAGACCCAGTACTTC.

The gene calls are TRBV18 and TRBJ2-3; TRBD1 agrees at 10 bases. The CDR3 is made up of 18 amino acids. Germline V gene sequence: CDR1 KGHSH, CDR2 LQKENI. V was clipped by 2 bases and J by 4 bases; unmatched bases: 12. CDR3 DNA: TGTGCCAGCTCACCAAGGATTATGGGACAGGGGTCACCAGATACGCAGTATTTT. It is translated as CASSPRIMGQGSPDTQYF. Filled out from reference TRBV18 and TRBJ2-3, the complete variable domain reads NAGVMQNPRHLVRRRGQEARLRCSPMKGHSHVYWYRQLPEEGLKFMVYLQKENIIDESGMPKERFSAEFPKEGPSILRIQQVVRGDSAAYFCASSPRIMGQGSPDTQYFGPGTRLTVL.

For the CDR3, the DNA is TGTGCCAGCAGTTTAAAGGGAGGACAGCCCCAGCATTTT. Protein: CASSLKGGQPQHF. The chain employs TRBV12-3 or TRBV12-4 and TRBJ1-5; D gene uncertain. V lost 2 bases to trimming and J lost 7 bases, with 9 bases between them. The CDR3 contains 13 residues.

The V and J genes are TRBV21-1 and TRBJ1-6; the table's TRBD1 call for D was not verified on the DNA. TRBV21-1 is described as a pseudogene. The CDR3 length is 18 residues. CDR3 loop: CASSNRANWTGEDSPLHF. The DNA for the CDR3 is TGTGCCAGCAGCAATCGCGCAAACTGGACAGGAGAAGATTCACCCCTCCACTTT.

The chain is built from TRBV27 and TRBJ1-1, with D possibly TRBD1 on 5 matching bases. V was clipped by 4 bases and J by 4 bases, with 10 bases between them. The CDR3 consists of 13 residues. Looked up from germline, CDR1 is MNHEY and CDR2 is SMNVEV (reference sequence). CDR3 protein: CASSSGVGTEAFF. For the CDR3, the DNA is TGTGCCAGCAGTTCGGGGGTGGGCACTGAAGCTTTCTTT.

This clone has just one count. The chain joins TRBV4-1 to TRBJ2-5; a weak D match, TRBD1 (6 bases). The V end was cut by 5 bases, the J end by 2 bases, with 9 bases between. In germline, CDR1 is MGHRA, CDR2 YSYEKL. The CDR3 spans 13 residues. Here the CDR3 DNA reads TGCGCCAGCAGCAGGGGGACACAAGAGACCCAGTACTTC. This gives the protein CASSRGTQETQYF.

This clone was observed once. V and J are TRBV5-1 and TRBJ2-5; D may be TRBD2 (6 bases). This CDR3 contains 17 residues. Germline CDR1 and CDR2: SGHRS and YFSETQ. Between the trimmed V and J ends, which lost 2 bases and 1 base, there was a span of 18 bases. The CDR3: CASSFGTRDPTQETQYF. The CDR3 DNA reads TGCGCCAGCAGCTTTGGGACGCGGGACCCTACCCAAGAGACCCAGTACTTC.

The chain uses TRBV6-5 and TRBJ2-7, with TRBD2 matching 7 bases. CDR3 size: 13 residues. Trimming removed 6 bases from V and 4 bases from J; junction bases left unmatched: 6. Germline V gene lookup returns CDR1 MNHEY and CDR2 SVGAGI. CDR3 sequence (DNA): TGTGCCAGCAGAAGAGGTAGCGGGTACGAGCAGTACTTC. It yields the protein CASRRGSGYEQYF.

V is TRBV19 and J is TRBJ2-1, with a possible D match to TRBD1 (6 bases). Germline V gene lookup returns CDR1 LNHDA and CDR2 SQIVND (reference sequence). Deletions cut 9 bases from V and 8 bases from J, with 14 bases between. The CDR3 is made up of 12 amino acids. Written as DNA, the CDR3 is TGTGCCAGCTTTACAGGGAACGATGAGCAGTTCTTC. Protein: CASFTGNDEQFF.

The chain combines TRBV6-5 with TRBJ1-4; possible D gene TRBD1, 5 bases. The germline V gene encodes CDR1 MNHEY and CDR2 SVGAGI. V lost 8 bases and J lost 8, with 15 bases in between. The CDR3 contains 13 residues. CDR3 coding DNA: TGTGCCAGCCCGCCAGGGTGGGGGGAAAAACTGTTTTTT. Its protein is CASPPGWGEKLFF.

This chain uses TRBV10-2 with TRBJ2-7; D not resolved. The CDR3 extends over 13 amino acids. CDR1 and CDR2 from the germline V gene are WSHSY and SAAADI. The ends were cut back, 2 bases at V and 6 bases at J, with 11 bases in the middle. This CDR3 is CASSEVQRSEQYF. CDR3 coding DNA: TGCGCCAGCAGTGAGGTCCAGAGGAGCGAGCAGTACTTC.